These T cell receptor beta chains were read from a single sample in a study of long-term antiretroviral therapy in people with HIV. Data came from immunoSEQ multiplex PCR; TCRdb stores just in-frame clones and leaves some out. This sample yields tens of thousands of clones, of which roughly 78% are seen a single time; about a tenth belongs to the top ten. This specimen consisted of unsorted PBMCs, obtained 1.5 years before starting antiretroviral therapy. The receptors were gathered from a young man with HIV. The CDR3 runs from the conserved cysteine through the conserved F or W. Each record gives: D gene, V gene, CDR3 length, clone size, J gene, CDR3 protein, CDR3 DNA. A D gene is named only where the DNA matches it firmly. A row's size may be missing; if present it is once, few, many or a size class.

>NA|TRBV11-2|13|NA|TRBJ2-7
CASSFVQGYEQYF
TGTGCCAGCAGCTTCGTCCAGGGGTACGAGCAGTACTTC
>NA|TRBV9|14|NA|TRBJ1-3
CASSGSGSGNTIYF
TGTGCCAGCAGCGGTTCAGGGTCTGGAAACACCATATATTTT
>NA|TRBV28|16|once|TRBJ2-6
CASSFTVISGANVLTF
TGTGCCAGCAGTTTTACAGTCATCTCTGGGGCCAACGTCCTGACTTTC
>NA|TRBV7-9|13|few|TRBJ1-6
CASSAHRDSPLHF
TGTGCCAGCAGCGCGCACCGGGATTCACCCCTCCACTTT
>NA|TRBV30|14|NA|TRBJ1-1
CAWSTAGRRTEAFF
TGTGCCTGGTCTACAGCGGGGAGGAGGACTGAAGCTTTCTTT
>TRBD1|TRBV27|14|NA|TRBJ1-1
CASSLQGMNTEAFF
TGTGCCAGCAGTCTACAGGGGATGAACACTGAAGCTTTCTTT
>TRBD1|TRBV4-2|15|NA|TRBJ2-7
CASSLMGQGLNEQYF
TGTGCCAGCAGCCTGATGGGACAGGGTCTAAACGAGCAGTACTTC
>TRBD1|TRBV13|14|NA|TRBJ2-7
CASSWDRGPNEQYF
TGTGCCAGCAGTTGGGACAGGGGGCCCAACGAGCAGTACTTC
>NA|TRBV29-1|15|NA|TRBJ2-1
CSVEGLEGAYNEQFF
TGCAGCGTTGAAGGGTTGGAGGGGGCCTACAATGAGCAGTTCTTC
>NA|TRBV5-4|16|NA|TRBJ2-5
CASSLRQFVGVETQYF
TGTGCCAGCAGCCTAAGACAGTTCGTGGGGGTAGAGACCCAGTACTTC
>NA|TRBV7-8|15|NA|TRBJ1-1
CASSPWTAMNTEAFF
TGTGCCAGCAGCCCCTGGACAGCCATGAACACTGAAGCTTTCTTT
>NA|TRBV7-3|17|NA|TRBJ2-7
CASSLMAPTLAGYEQYF
TGTGCCAGCAGCTTAATGGCTCCCACGCTTGCTGGTTACGAGCAGTACTTC
>NA|TRBV7-3|13|NA|TRBJ1-5
CASSLGPLQSQHF
TGTGCCAGCAGCTTAGGGCCGCTTCAGTCCCAGCATTTT
>NA|TRBV7-9|11|NA|TRBJ1-2
CASSLAAGYTF
TGTGCCAGCAGCTTAGCGGCGGGCTACACCTTC
>NA|TRBV4-1|17|NA|TRBJ1-4
CASSPFPTAGHNEKLFF
TGCGCCAGCAGCCCATTCCCCACAGCAGGTCATAATGAAAAACTGTTTTTT
>TRBD2|TRBV6-5|14|NA|TRBJ2-7
CASGASGTSEEQYF
TGTGCCAGCGGGGCTTCCGGGACTAGCGAGGAGCAGTACTTC
>NA|TRBV27|18|few|TRBJ1-1
CASSLYPQMLGMNTEAFF
TGTGCCAGCAGTTTATACCCACAGATGTTAGGGATGAACACTGAAGCTTTCTTT
>TRBD1|TRBV5-1|15|NA|TRBJ2-5
CASKIRTGGSETQYF
TGCGCCAGCAAAATTCGAACAGGGGGTTCGGAGACCCAGTACTTC
>NA|TRBV11-3|17|NA|TRBJ1-3
CASSLDCLRDSGNTIYF
TGTGCCAGCAGCTTAGACTGCCTCCGAGACTCTGGAAACACCATATATTTT
>TRBD1|TRBV19|11|NA|TRBJ1-1
CAGTTGGEAFF
TGTGCCGGTACGACAGGGGGCGAAGCTTTCTTT
>TRBD2|TRBV5-1|17|NA|TRBJ2-5
CASRSGLAGLPQETQYF
TGCGCCAGCAGATCAGGACTAGCGGGGCTACCCCAAGAGACCCAGTACTTC
>TRBD1|TRBV6-6|13|NA|TRBJ2-2
CASVGGRVGELFF
TGTGCCAGCGTAGGGGGCCGGGTCGGGGAGCTGTTTTTT